This T cell receptor (beta chain) comes out of a study of shared clonotypes between healthy human individuals. V lost 8 bases to trimming and J lost 3 bases; unmatched junction nucleotides: 4. The CDR3 loop spans 14 amino acids. Germline V lookup: CDR1 MDHEN, CDR2 SYDVKM. Some clones are missing from TCRdb's copy, which holds only in-frame ones; the method was immunoSEQ multiplex PCR. This repertoire shows 450,000 or so clones, 70% to 80% found once; its top ten account for 12%. Everyone who donated was a Caucasian adult who lived in Nashville, Tennessee. Samples left unsorted employed some 100 million PBMCs for genomic DNA.

The origin of this receptor is a woman between 40 and 55 years old in good health. Some clones in this sample may be carry-over from other donors' samples. Material for sequencing was PBMCs. V usage is TRBV28 and J usage is TRBJ1-2; 12 nucleotides align to TRBD1. The CDR3 is CASGTGGLYYGYTF. For the CDR3, the DNA is TGTGCCAGCGGGACAGGGGGCCTTTACTATGGCTACACCTTC.